This T cell receptor (beta chain) originates from a study of STAT5B mutations in CD4+ large granular lymphocyte leukemia. Study-wide points: No patients shared main leukemic clonotypes, though roughly 27% appeared at low frequency elsewhere. TRBV06-family usage was enriched in top patient clones (8/27) versus controls (2/35).

In the source study's methods: Lowest detectable productive clonotype frequency was 2.59 x 10-5. Data came from immunoSEQ multiplex PCR; TCRdb stores just in-frame clones and leaves some out. The V and J calls and clone size were taken over from that table, and D and trimming were inferred from the DNA. The sample consists of more than 45,000 clones, about three quarters of them appearing once. The CDR3 has 14 residues. The ends lost 5 bases at V and 5 bases at J; junction bases unmatched: 7. CDR1 MNHEY and CDR2 SVGAGI come from the germline V gene. A remark on this clone: Antigen specificity is unknown.

The chain joins TRBV6-5 to TRBJ1-1; TRBD1 aligns across 8 bases. The specimen sequenced was CD4+ T cells from blood buffy coats. This sequence originates from a human donor in good health. The CDR3 here is CASSARTGQTEAFF. The CDR3 region has the DNA TGTGCCAGCAGTGCCCGGACAGGGCAAACTGAAGCTTTCTTT.